The 27 T cell receptor beta chains presented below share a single source sample, sequenced in a study of glioma-infiltrating T cells after dendritic cell vaccination. Sequencing was performed with immunoSEQ multiplex PCR; in TCRdb, only in-frame clones are kept and a portion is missing. This sample has fewer than 110,000 clones, with roughly 76% found just once. The material sequenced was blood, taken before dendritic cell vaccination. Receptors were obtained from a human donor with glioblastoma.

The J gene is TRBJ2-5, the V gene TRBV2; 10 nucleotides line up with TRBD2. CDR3 length: 14 amino acids. The germline gives CDR1 SNHLY, CDR2 FYNNEI. V lost 7 bases to trimming and J lost 2 bases; unmatched junction nucleotides: 4. CDR3 DNA: TGTGCCAGCACCCTAGCGGGGGATCAAGAGACCCAGTACTTC. This encodes CASTLAGDQETQYF.

The V gene is TRBV18, the J gene TRBJ1-1, with D tentatively TRBD1 (6 bases). The CDR3 loop spans 16 amino acids. The germline V gene has CDR1 KGHSH and CDR2 LQKENI. V dropped 0 bases and J dropped 5 bases, with 16 bases sitting between them. CDR3 loop: CASSPPTGYLGTEAFF. For the CDR3, the DNA is TGTGCCAGCTCACCACCGACAGGCTACCTGGGTACTGAAGCTTTCTTT.

V usage is TRBV6-5 and J usage is TRBJ2-1, with D maybe TRBD2 (5 bases). Germline V gene data show CDR1 as MNHEY and CDR2 as SVGAGI. Trimming removed 2 bases at V and 0 bases at J, with 8 bases between. The CDR3 extends over 15 amino acids. CDR3 DNA sequence: TGTGCCAGCAGTTACACAGCGGACTCCTACAATGAGCAGTTCTTC. It is translated as CASSYTADSYNEQFF.

V usage is TRBV5-1 and J usage is TRBJ2-3; a possible D gene is TRBD2 (5 bases). Looked up from germline, CDR1 is SGHRS and CDR2 is YFSETQ. V was pared by 1 base and J by 4 bases, with 7 bases between. The CDR3 is 13 amino acids. In nucleotides, the CDR3 is TGCGCCAGCAGCTTGAACGGGGCAGATACGCAGTATTTT. Protein: CASSLNGADTQYF.

This clone was counted a single time. The CDR3 DNA follows: TGTGCCAGCAGCGTGGATACAGGGGCCAGGGGGGCTTTCTTT. Translating it yields CASSVDTGARGAFF. The J gene is TRBJ1-1, the V gene TRBV9, with 7 bases identical to TRBD1. Trimming cost V 2 bases and J 11 bases; bases outside gene matches: 12. The length of the CDR3 is 14 residues. Germline loops: CDR1 SGDLS, CDR2 YYNGEE.

The chain recombines TRBV9 with TRBJ1-3; tentative D call: TRBD1 (6 bases). CDR1 SGDLS and CDR2 YYNGEE come from the germline V gene. V lost 3 bases, J lost 4 bases, and 8 bases lay in between. The CDR3 is 13 residues long. CDR3 in DNA: TGTGCCAGCAGCGACAGGGCCGGAAACACCATATATTTT. Translation gives CASSDRAGNTIYF.

The chain is built from TRBV19 and TRBJ2-2; no clear D. V lost 5 bases and J 6 bases, leaving 10 bases between the germline ends. In germline, CDR1 is LNHDA, CDR2 SQIVND (reference sequence). The CDR3 has 13 residues. Here the CDR3 DNA reads TGTGCCAGTAGTCTTCGTCCCCCCGGGGAGCTGTTTTTT. Translation gives CASSLRPPGELFF.

The V call is TRBV30, the J call TRBJ2-7; no clear D gene. The CDR3 has 14 residues. The germline V gene has CDR1 GTSNPN and CDR2 SVGIG (reference sequence). The V end was cut by 3 bases, the J end by 8 bases, with 20 bases between. The CDR3 sequence is CAWSGDGALRKQYF. CDR3 nucleotides: TGTGCCTGGAGCGGAGACGGAGCTTTACGCAAGCAGTACTTC.

This chain uses TRBV19 with TRBJ2-7; 8 nucleotides match TRBD1. V gave up 7 bases and J gave up 2 bases; unmatched junction bases: 7. CDR1 LNHDA and CDR2 SQIVND come from the germline V gene (reference sequence). The CDR3 extends over 14 amino acids. CDR3 amino acids: CASTGGDSTYEQYF. In DNA form, the CDR3 reads TGTGCCAGTACAGGGGGCGATTCGACCTACGAGCAGTACTTC.

The chain carries TRBV30 and TRBJ1-4; 8 bases fit TRBD1. CDR3 length: 14 residues. Germline V lookup: CDR1 GTSNPN, CDR2 SVGIG (reference sequence). J was trimmed by 8 bases and V by 1 base; bases with no gene match: 6. CDR3 in DNA: TGTGCCTGGAGTGAGGGGACAGGACGCGAAAAACTGTTTTTT. Its protein product is CAWSEGTGREKLFF.

The chain has TRBV11-2 and TRBJ2-7, with TRBD1 matching over 7 bases. The CDR3 length is 15 residues. The germline V gene has CDR1 SGHAT and CDR2 FQNNGV. V gave up 5 bases and J gave up 2 bases; unmatched junction bases: 9. Here the CDR3 reads CASSPGWGQTYEQYF. The CDR3 coding sequence is TGTGCCAGCAGCCCAGGGTGGGGACAGACCTACGAGCAGTACTTC.

The chain links TRBV7-2 to TRBJ1-1; D possibly corresponds to TRBD1 (6 bases). The CDR3 totals 14 residues. Trimming left V 10 bases short and J 5 bases short, with 20 bases between. The V gene's germline CDR1 is SGHTA and CDR2 FQGNSA. CDR3 amino acids: CANSHGGRGTEAFF. The CDR3, as DNA: TGTGCCAACTCCCACGGGGGGCGCGGGACTGAAGCTTTCTTT.

The V call is TRBV7-9, the J call TRBJ1-6, with 7 bases lining up with TRBD1. The junction had 2 bases not matched to a gene; V was cut back by 1 base and J by 5 bases. Germline CDR1 reads SEHNR; CDR2 reads FQNEAQ (reference sequence). CDR3 length: 15 residues. Here the CDR3 reads CASSLGDSHNSPLHF. In DNA form, the CDR3 reads TGTGCCAGCAGCTTAGGGGACAGCCATAATTCACCCCTCCACTTT.

The rearrangement joins TRBV30 to TRBJ1-1, with D unclear. Germline V gene data show CDR1 as GTSNPN and CDR2 as SVGIG (reference sequence). The V and J ends lost 0 bases and 3 bases respectively, with 14 bases between them. The CDR3 is 15 amino acids. Here the CDR3 reads CAWSVPGRAYTEAFF. The CDR3 DNA reads TGTGCCTGGAGTGTTCCGGGAAGGGCGTACACTGAAGCTTTCTTT.

The J gene is TRBJ2-6, the V gene TRBV5-1; D gene ambiguous. Per germline, CDR1 SGHRS and CDR2 YFSETQ. This CDR3 contains 15 residues. The ends were cut back, 0 bases at V and 3 bases at J, with 7 bases in the middle. CDR3 loop: CASSLVGFGANVLTF. In DNA, the CDR3 is TGCGCCAGCAGCTTGGTCGGTTTTGGGGCCAACGTCCTGACTTTC.

This rearrangement joins TRBV7-2 to TRBJ2-3; D is possibly TRBD2 (6 bases). Germline lookup yields CDR1 SGHTA and CDR2 FQGNSA. V was trimmed by 5 bases and J by 3 bases, leaving 15 bases between them. The CDR3 runs to 15 residues. The CDR3 DNA follows: TGTGCCAGCAGCGGGGGGACTTCCTGGACAGATACGCAGTATTTT. Protein sequence: CASSGGTSWTDTQYF.

The rearrangement joins TRBV5-8 to TRBJ2-6, with 10 bases aligning to TRBD1. The CDR3 has 17 amino acids. With 4 bases clipped from V and 2 bases from J, the junction kept 6 bases outside the gene matches. Germline V CDR1 and CDR2: SGHTS, YDEGEE. CDR3 amino acids: CASSQTGGGAGANVLTF. DNA for the CDR3: TGTGCCAGCAGCCAGACAGGGGGCGGTGCTGGGGCCAACGTCCTGACTTTC.

This sequence joins TRBV5-1 and TRBJ2-5, with 7 nucleotides matching TRBD1. CDR3 length equals 16 residues. Germline V gene data show CDR1 as SGHRS and CDR2 as YFSETQ. V shed 1 base and J 0 bases; nucleotides not matched to a gene: 6. This CDR3 reads CASSLRQGQYQETQYF. The CDR3 DNA is TGCGCCAGCAGCTTGCGACAGGGACAGTACCAAGAGACCCAGTACTTC.

The gene calls are TRBV6-5 and TRBJ1-6; no firm D call. The CDR3 contains 14 residues. The V gene's germline CDR1 is MNHEY and CDR2 SVGAGI. The V gene lost 6 bases and the J gene lost 6 bases, with 12 bases spanning the gap. CDR3 residues: CASRRSPPNSPLHF. CDR3 bases: TGTGCCAGCAGGAGGTCCCCTCCTAATTCACCCCTCCACTTT.

The genes are TRBV5-4 and TRBJ2-5; 8 bases fit TRBD1. The J call is doubtful: the DNA matches TRBJ2-7 better. The germline gives CDR1 SGHNT, CDR2 YYREEE (reference sequence). This CDR3 has 12 residues. CDR3 in DNA: TGTGCCAGCAGCCTAGACAGGGGCGAGCAGTACTTC. Its protein product is CASSLDRGEQYF.

The chain combines TRBV25-1 with TRBJ1-5; 10 bases map to TRBD1. Trimming cost V 4 bases and J 7 bases; bases outside gene matches: 7. Germline loops: CDR1 MGHDK, CDR2 SYGVNS. The CDR3 runs to 15 residues. As DNA, the CDR3 is TGTGCCAGCAGTGGCCCAGGACAGGGGGGCCAGCCCCAGCATTTT. Translated: CASSGPGQGGQPQHF.

This clone was found once. The J gene is TRBJ2-7, the V gene TRBV11-3, with D tentatively TRBD1 (5 bases). Trimming took off 1 base at V and 3 bases at J, with 16 bases between the two ends. The CDR3 has 16 residues. Germline V gene sequence: CDR1 SGHNT, CDR2 YENEEA. For the CDR3, the DNA is TGTGCCAGCAGCTTAGGGCCGAGACAGACCCACTACGAGCAGTACTTC. It encodes CASSLGPRQTHYEQYF.

This chain connects TRBV25-1 to TRBJ2-3; 9 bases fit TRBD1. Per the germline V gene, CDR1 is MGHDK and CDR2 is SYGVNS. The CDR3 consists of 17 residues. The V gene end was trimmed by 2 bases and the J gene end by 4 bases; junction bases not matched to a gene: 10. CDR3: CASSEVWGQGIADTQYF. The CDR3, as DNA: TGTGCCAGCAGTGAAGTATGGGGACAGGGAATCGCAGATACGCAGTATTTT. The full variable domain, its missing parts supplied by reference TRBV25-1 and TRBJ2-3, is EADIYQTPRYLVIGTGKKITLECSQTMGHDKMYWYQQDPGMELHLIHYSYGVNSTEKGDLSSESTVSRIRTEHFPLTLESARPSHTSQYLCASSEVWGQGIADTQYFGPGTRLTVL.

This clone showed up just once. This chain links TRBV5-1 with TRBJ1-1, with TRBD1 as a possible D gene (5 bases). Per the germline V gene, CDR1 is SGHRS and CDR2 is YFSETQ. This CDR3 is built from 13 residues. The V and J ends lost 2 bases and 4 bases respectively, with 9 bases between them. The CDR3 DNA is TGCGCCAGCAGCTTCCAGGGTGGCACTGAAGCTTTCTTT. Translated: CASSFQGGTEAFF.

The chain joins TRBV5-1 to TRBJ1-1, with D possibly being TRBD1 (5 bases). The CDR3 spans 14 residues. The germline V gene has CDR1 SGHRS and CDR2 YFSETQ. Trimming cost V 1 base and J 0 bases, with 7 bases left between them. The CDR3, as DNA: TGCGCCAGCAGCTTGCACAGGCTGAACACTGAAGCTTTCTTT. Protein product: CASSLHRLNTEAFF.

The chain carries TRBV5-1 and TRBJ2-1; 7 bases match TRBD1. This CDR3 is 13 amino acids long. Trimming removed 6 bases from V and 5 bases from J; junction bases left unmatched: 5. Germline V gives CDR1 SGHRS, CDR2 YFSETQ. CDR3 DNA sequence: TGCGCCAGCAATGGGGACAGCCACAATGAGCAGTTCTTC. Translation gives CASNGDSHNEQFF.

V usage is TRBV2 and J usage is TRBJ1-2; no definite D call. The CDR3 covers 12 residues. Germline CDR1 and CDR2: SNHLY and FYNNEI. V dropped 8 bases and J dropped 8 bases, with 15 bases sitting between them. The CDR3: CASWRADRGYTF. DNA of the CDR3: TGTGCCAGCTGGCGGGCAGATAGAGGCTACACCTTC.